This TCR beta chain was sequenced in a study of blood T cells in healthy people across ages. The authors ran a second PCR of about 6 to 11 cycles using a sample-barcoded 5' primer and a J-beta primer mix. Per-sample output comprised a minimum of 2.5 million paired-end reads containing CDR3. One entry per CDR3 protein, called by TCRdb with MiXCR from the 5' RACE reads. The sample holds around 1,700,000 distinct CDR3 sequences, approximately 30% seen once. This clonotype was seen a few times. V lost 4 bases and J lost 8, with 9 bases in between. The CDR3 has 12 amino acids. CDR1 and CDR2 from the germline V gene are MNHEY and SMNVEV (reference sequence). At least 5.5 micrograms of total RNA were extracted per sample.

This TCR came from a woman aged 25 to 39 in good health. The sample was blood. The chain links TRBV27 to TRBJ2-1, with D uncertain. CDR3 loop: CASSSSTYEQFF. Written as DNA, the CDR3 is TGTGCCAGCAGTTCCTCCACATATGAGCAGTTCTTC.